A selection of T cell receptor beta chains follows, all from one sample in a study of cytomegalovirus exposure and HLA in healthy donors. Measured with immunoSEQ multiplex PCR; TCRdb has only the in-frame clones, and not every one. There are roughly 79,000 clones in the sample, with about 5% held by the top ten. Sequenced: PBMCs. Receptors originate from a man in his thirties or forties in good health and CMV-seronegative. CDR3s include the opening cysteine and the closing phenylalanine or tryptophan. The D gene is left open where the match is weak.

v_call: TRBV19; j_call: TRBJ1-5; d_call: NA; cdr3_nt: TGTGCCAGTAGTAAGGGGGAGCCATATAGCAATCAGCCCCAGCATTTT; cdr3_aa: CASSKGEPYSNQPQHF
v_call: TRBV18; j_call: TRBJ1-5; d_call: NA; cdr3_nt: TGTGCCAGCTCTCGAATAGGGGGGGGCAATCAGCCCCAGCATTTT; cdr3_aa: CASSRIGGGNQPQHF
v_call: TRBV19; j_call: TRBJ2-3; d_call: NA; cdr3_nt: TGTGCCAGTAGTTCCGGACATGTAGCAGATACGCAGTATTTT; cdr3_aa: CASSSGHVADTQYF
v_call: TRBV6-5; j_call: TRBJ2-7; d_call: TRBD2; cdr3_nt: TGTGCCACCGGGGTAGCGGGGGAGGACGACGAGCAGTACTTC; cdr3_aa: CATGVAGEDDEQYF
v_call: TRBV5-6; j_call: TRBJ2-5; d_call: TRBD2; cdr3_nt: TGTGCCAGCAGCTTCCTCGGACTAGCGGGAGGGCCCGGTCAAGAGACCCAGTACTTC; cdr3_aa: CASSFLGLAGGPGQETQYF
v_call: TRBV5-5; j_call: TRBJ1-6; d_call: NA; cdr3_nt: TGTGCCAGCAGCTTGGCCGGGGGGCTACCCCTCCACTTT; cdr3_aa: CASSLAGGLPLHF
v_call: TRBV27; j_call: TRBJ2-3; d_call: NA; cdr3_nt: TGTGCCAGCAGTTTTACTAGCCCAGATACGCAGTATTTT; cdr3_aa: CASSFTSPDTQYF
v_call: TRBV9; j_call: TRBJ1-2; d_call: NA; cdr3_nt: TGTGCCAGCAGTACCCAAACAGGGTCTGGCTACACCTTC; cdr3_aa: CASSTQTGSGYTF
v_call: TRBV27; j_call: TRBJ2-7; d_call: NA; cdr3_nt: TGTGCCAGCAGCTCTCTATCTAGCGCAGTATACGAGCAGTACTTC; cdr3_aa: CASSSLSSAVYEQYF
v_call: TRBV6-6; j_call: TRBJ2-5; d_call: NA; cdr3_nt: TGTGCCAGCAGTTACTCGAGGGGAGGGGGACAAGAGACCCAGTACTTC; cdr3_aa: CASSYSRGGGQETQYF
v_call: TRBV30; j_call: TRBJ1-2; d_call: TRBD1; cdr3_nt: TGTGCCTGGAGTCCGACAGGGCTAAGTGGCTACACCTTC; cdr3_aa: CAWSPTGLSGYTF
v_call: TRBV27; j_call: TRBJ1-2; d_call: NA; cdr3_nt: TGTGCCAGCAGTTCCAACCGACAGCACCGGGGCTACACCTTC; cdr3_aa: CASSSNRQHRGYTF
v_call: TRBV7-3; j_call: TRBJ2-1; d_call: TRBD2; cdr3_nt: TGTGCCAGCAGCTTACTAGCGGGGTCCTACAATGAGCAGTTCTTC; cdr3_aa: CASSLLAGSYNEQFF
v_call: TRBV29-1; j_call: TRBJ2-1; d_call: TRBD1; cdr3_nt: TGCAGCGTCCTTGACAGGGTCGCCTACAATGAGCAGTTCTTC; cdr3_aa: CSVLDRVAYNEQFF